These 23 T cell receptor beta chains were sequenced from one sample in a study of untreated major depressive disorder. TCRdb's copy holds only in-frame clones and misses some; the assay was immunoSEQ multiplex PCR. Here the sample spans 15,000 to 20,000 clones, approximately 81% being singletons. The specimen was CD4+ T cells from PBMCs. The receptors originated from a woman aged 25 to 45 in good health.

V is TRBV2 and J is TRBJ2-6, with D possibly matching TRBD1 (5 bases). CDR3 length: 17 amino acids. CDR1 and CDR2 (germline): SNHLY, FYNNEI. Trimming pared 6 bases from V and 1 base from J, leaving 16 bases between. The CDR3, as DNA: TGTGCCAGCAGCCGTGAACAGGTGATTTCTGGGGCCAACGTCCTGACTTTC. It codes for CASSREQVISGANVLTF.

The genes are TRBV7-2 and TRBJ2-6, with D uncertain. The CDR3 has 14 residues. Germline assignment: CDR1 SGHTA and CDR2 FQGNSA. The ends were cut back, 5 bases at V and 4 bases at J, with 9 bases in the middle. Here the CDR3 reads CASSPTVGANVLTF. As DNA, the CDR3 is TGTGCCAGCAGCCCTACAGTGGGGGCCAACGTCCTGACTTTC. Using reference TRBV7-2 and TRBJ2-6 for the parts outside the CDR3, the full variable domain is GAGVSQSPSNKVTEKGKDVELRCDPISGHTALYWYRQSLGQGLEFLIYFQGNSAPDKSGLPSDRFSAERTGGSVSTLTIQRTQQEDSAVYLCASSPTVGANVLTFGAGSRLTVL.

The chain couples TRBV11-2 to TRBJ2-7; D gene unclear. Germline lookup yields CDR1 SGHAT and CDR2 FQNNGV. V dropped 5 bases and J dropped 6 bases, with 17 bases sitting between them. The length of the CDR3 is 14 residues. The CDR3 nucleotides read TGTGCCAGCAGCCCCCTCTTAATAGCAGGCGAGCAGTACTTC. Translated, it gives CASSPLLIAGEQYF.

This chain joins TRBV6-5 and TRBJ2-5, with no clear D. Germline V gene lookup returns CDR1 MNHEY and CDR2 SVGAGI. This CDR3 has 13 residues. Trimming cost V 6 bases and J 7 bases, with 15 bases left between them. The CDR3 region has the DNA TGTGCCAGCAGGCCCCCACGGCGCGGGACCCAGTACTTC. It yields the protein CASRPPRRGTQYF.

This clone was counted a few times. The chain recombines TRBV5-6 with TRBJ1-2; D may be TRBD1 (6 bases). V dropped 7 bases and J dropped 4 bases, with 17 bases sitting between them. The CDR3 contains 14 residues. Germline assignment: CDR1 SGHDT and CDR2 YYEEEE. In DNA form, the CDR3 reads TGTGCCAGCTGCATACAGGGAAACGCCTATGGCTACACCTTC. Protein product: CASCIQGNAYGYTF.

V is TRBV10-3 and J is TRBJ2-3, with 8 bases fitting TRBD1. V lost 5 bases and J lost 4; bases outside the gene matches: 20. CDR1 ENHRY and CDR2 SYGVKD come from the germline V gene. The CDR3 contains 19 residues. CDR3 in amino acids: CAISTGTGRLSPTADTQYF. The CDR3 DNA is TGTGCCATCAGTACCGGGACAGGCCGCTTATCCCCAACCGCAGATACGCAGTATTTT.

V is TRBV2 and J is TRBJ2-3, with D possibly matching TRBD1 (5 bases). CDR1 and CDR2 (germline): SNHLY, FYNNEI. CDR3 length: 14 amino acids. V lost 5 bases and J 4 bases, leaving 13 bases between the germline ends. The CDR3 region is CASSLDRTADTQYF. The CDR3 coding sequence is TGTGCCAGCAGTCTTGACAGAACGGCAGATACGCAGTATTTT.

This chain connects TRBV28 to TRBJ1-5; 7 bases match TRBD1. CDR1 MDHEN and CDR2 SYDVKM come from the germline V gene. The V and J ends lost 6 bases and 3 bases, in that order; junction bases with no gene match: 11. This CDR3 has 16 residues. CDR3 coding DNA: TGTGCCAGCAGCTCCCGTACAGGGGCCATCAATCAGCCCCAGCATTTT. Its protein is CASSSRTGAINQPQHF.

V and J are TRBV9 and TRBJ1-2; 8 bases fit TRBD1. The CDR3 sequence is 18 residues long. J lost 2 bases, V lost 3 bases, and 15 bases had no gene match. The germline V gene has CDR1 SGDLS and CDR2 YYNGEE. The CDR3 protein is CASSESTGELPSNYGYTF. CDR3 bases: TGTGCCAGCAGCGAGTCGACAGGGGAGCTCCCATCCAACTATGGCTACACCTTC. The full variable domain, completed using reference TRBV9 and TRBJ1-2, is DSGVTQTPKHLITATGQRVTLRCSPRSGDLSVYWYQQSLDQGLQFLIQYYNGEERAKGNILERFSAQQFPDLHSELNLSSLELGDSALYFCASSESTGELPSNYGYTFGSGTRLTVV.

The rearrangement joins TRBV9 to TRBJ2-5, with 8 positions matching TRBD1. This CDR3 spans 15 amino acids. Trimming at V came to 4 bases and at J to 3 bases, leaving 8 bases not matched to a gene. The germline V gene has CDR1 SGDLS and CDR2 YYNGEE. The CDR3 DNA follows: TGTGCCAGCAGCTCCCAGGCAGGGGGCAAAGAGACCCAGTACTTC. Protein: CASSSQAGGKETQYF.

The CDR3 sequence is CASSSRPGQVNEQFF. In DNA, the CDR3 is TGTGCCAGCAGCTCCAGGCCGGGACAGGTCAATGAGCAGTTCTTC. V gene TRBV7-3 combines with J gene TRBJ2-1, with TRBD1 matching 8 bases. The V gene's germline CDR1 is SGHTA and CDR2 FQGTGA. CDR3 length equals 15 residues. V lost 4 bases, J lost 6 bases, and 8 bases stayed unmatched.

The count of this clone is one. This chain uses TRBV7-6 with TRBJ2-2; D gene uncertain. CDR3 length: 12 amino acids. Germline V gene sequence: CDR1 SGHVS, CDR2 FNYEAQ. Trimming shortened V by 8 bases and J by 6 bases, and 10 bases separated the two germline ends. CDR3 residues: CASQPGPGELFF. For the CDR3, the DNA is TGTGCCAGCCAGCCGGGCCCCGGGGAGCTGTTTTTT.

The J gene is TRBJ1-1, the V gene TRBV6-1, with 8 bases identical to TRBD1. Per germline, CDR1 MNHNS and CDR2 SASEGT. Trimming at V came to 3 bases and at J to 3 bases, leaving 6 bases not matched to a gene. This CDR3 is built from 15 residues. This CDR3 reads CASSDTGGFDTEAFF. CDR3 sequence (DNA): TGTGCCAGCAGTGATACAGGGGGGTTCGACACTGAAGCTTTCTTT.

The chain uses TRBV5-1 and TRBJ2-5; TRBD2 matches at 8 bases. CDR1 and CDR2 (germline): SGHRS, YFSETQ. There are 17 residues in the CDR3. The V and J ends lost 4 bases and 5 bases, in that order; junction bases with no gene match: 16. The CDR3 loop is CASSLGGAPAGRETQYF. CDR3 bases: TGCGCCAGCAGCCTCGGGGGGGCGCCGGCCGGGAGGGAGACCCAGTACTTC.

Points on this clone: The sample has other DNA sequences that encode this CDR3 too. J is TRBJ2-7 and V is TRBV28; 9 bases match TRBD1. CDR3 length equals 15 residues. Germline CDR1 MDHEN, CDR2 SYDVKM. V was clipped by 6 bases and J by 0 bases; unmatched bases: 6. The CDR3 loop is CASSPPGQGSYEQYF. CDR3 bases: TGTGCCAGCAGCCCTCCGGGACAGGGCTCCTACGAGCAGTACTTC.

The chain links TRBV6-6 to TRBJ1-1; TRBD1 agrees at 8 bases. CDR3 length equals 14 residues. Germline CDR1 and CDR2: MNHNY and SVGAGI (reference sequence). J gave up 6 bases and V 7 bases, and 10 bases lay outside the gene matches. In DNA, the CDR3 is TGTGCCAGCACTACCGGACAGGGTTGGGCTGAAGCTTTCTTT. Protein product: CASTTGQGWAEAFF.

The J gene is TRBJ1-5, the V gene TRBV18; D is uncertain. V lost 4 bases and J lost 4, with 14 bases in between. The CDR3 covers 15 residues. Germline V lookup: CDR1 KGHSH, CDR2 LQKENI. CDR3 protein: CASSQLDGLNQPQHF. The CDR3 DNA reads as TGTGCCAGCTCACAACTAGACGGACTTAATCAGCCCCAGCATTTT.

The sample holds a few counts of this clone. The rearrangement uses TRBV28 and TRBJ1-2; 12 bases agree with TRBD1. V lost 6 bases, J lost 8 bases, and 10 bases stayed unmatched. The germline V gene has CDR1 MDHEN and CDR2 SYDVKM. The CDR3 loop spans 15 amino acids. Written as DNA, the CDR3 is TGTGCCAGCAGCCTCAGGGACAGGGGGCTATTAGGCTACACCTTC. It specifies CASSLRDRGLLGYTF.

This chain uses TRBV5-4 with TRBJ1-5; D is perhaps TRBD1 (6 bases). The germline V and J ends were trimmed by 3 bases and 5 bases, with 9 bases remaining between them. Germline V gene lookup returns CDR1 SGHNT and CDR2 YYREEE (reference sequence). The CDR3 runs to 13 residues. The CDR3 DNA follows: TGTGCCAGCAGCTCGGACAGAGATCAGCCCCAGCATTTT. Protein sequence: CASSSDRDQPQHF.

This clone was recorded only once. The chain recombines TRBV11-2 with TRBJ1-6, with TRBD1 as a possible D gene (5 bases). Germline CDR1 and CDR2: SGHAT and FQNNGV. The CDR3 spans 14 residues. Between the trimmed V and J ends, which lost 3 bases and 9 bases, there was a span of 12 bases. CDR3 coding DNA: TGTGCCAGCAGCTTTGGACAAACTGGTTCACCCCTCCACTTT. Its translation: CASSFGQTGSPLHF.

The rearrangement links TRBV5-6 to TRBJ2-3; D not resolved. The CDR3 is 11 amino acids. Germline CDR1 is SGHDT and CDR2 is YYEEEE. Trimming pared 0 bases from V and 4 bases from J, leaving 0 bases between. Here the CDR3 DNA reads TGTGCCAGCAGCTTGGCAGATACGCAGTATTTT. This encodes CASSLADTQYF. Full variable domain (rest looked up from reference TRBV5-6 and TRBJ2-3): DAGVTQSPTHLIKTRGQQVTLRCSPKSGHDTVSWYQQALGQGPQFIFQYYEEEERQRGNFPDRFSGHQFPNYSSELNVNALLLGDSALYLCASSLADTQYFGPGTRLTVL.

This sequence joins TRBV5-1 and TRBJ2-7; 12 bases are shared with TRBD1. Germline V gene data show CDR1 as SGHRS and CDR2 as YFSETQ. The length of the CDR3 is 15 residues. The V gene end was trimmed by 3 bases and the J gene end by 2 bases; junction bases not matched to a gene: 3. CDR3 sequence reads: CASSWGQGATYEQYF. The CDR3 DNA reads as TGCGCCAGCAGCTGGGGACAGGGGGCGACCTACGAGCAGTACTTC.

In DNA, the CDR3 is TGTGCCTCACTCGGGACAGCGCGGGGTCGTTATGGCTACACCTTC. Protein: CASLGTARGRYGYTF. The rearrangement links TRBV19 to TRBJ1-2; 7 positions agree with TRBD1. The CDR3 sequence is 15 residues long. The germline V gene encodes CDR1 LNHDA and CDR2 SQIVND (reference sequence). The trim removed 11 bases at V and 5 bases at J, leaving 17 bases unmatched.